This T cell receptor beta chain was sequenced during a study of CD8 T cells in ankylosing spondylitis. Findings and caveats of the study: For ankylosing spondylitis blood, a TCR beta motif of roughly 8 highly homologous variants appeared characteristic. Reportedly, significant enrichment of disease-linked clones occurred in matched ankylosing spondylitis synovial fluid.

The CDR3 is 16 residues long. CDR1 and CDR2 from the germline V gene are SGHTA and FQGNSA. V was clipped by 5 bases and J by 1 base, with 12 bases between them. Many counts were recorded for this clonotype. The antigen remains unidentified. MiXCR, run by TCRdb on the 5' RACE reads, gives a single entry per CDR3 protein. This repertoire shows 330,000 or so distinct CDR3 sequences, 6.5% to 10% found once; its top ten account for approximately 15%. The source of this sequence is a male donor with ankylosing spondylitis. This chain joins TRBV7-2 and TRBJ2-6; weak D call: TRBD1 (6 bases). The sequenced sample was blood, either unsorted or a sorted T cell fraction (not recorded which). As DNA, the CDR3 is TGTGCCAGCAGCCCGCGGACAGCTTCTGGGGCCAACGTCCTGACTTTC. Translated, it gives CASSPRTASGANVLTF.